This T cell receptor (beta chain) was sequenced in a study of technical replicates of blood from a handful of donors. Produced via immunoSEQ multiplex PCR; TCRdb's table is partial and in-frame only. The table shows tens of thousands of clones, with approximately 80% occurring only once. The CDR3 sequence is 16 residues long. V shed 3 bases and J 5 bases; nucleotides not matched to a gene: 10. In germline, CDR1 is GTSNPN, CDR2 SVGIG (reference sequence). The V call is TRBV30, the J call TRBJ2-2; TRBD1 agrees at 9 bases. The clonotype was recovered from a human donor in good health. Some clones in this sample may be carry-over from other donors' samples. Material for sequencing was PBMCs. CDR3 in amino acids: CAWSVTWTGVTGELFF. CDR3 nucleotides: TGTGCCTGGAGCGTAACCTGGACAGGGGTGACCGGGGAGCTGTTTTTT. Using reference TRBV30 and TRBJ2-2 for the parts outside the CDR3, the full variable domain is SQTIHQWPATLVQPVGSPLSLECTVEGTSNPNLYWYRQAAGRGLQLLFYSVGIGQISSEVPQNLSASRPQDRQFILSSKKLLLSDSGFYLCAWSVTWTGVTGELFFGEGSRLTVL.